The 31 T cell receptor beta chains below were found in one sample sequenced in a study of control samples from healthy donors and cancer patients. TCRdb keeps only in-frame clones here, not all; method: immunoSEQ multiplex PCR. The repertoire consists of 150,000 or so clones, with 90% to 95% occurring once and the leading ten covering about 5%. Sequences were obtained from blood. The origin of the receptors is a middle-aged man in good health.

The V call is TRBV4-3, the J call TRBJ1-3; the D gene is possibly TRBD1 (5 bases). Trimming pared 3 bases from V and 3 bases from J, leaving 18 bases between. This CDR3 has 17 amino acids. CDR1 is LGHNA and CDR2 is YSLEER in the germline V gene. The CDR3 here is CASSQKSGGDFGNTIYF. The DNA for the CDR3 is TGCGCCAGCAGCCAGAAGTCCGGGGGTGATTTTGGAAACACCATATATTTT.

V and J are TRBV11-2 and TRBJ2-7, with D perhaps TRBD2 (6 bases). The CDR3 has 14 residues. The ends were cut back, 5 bases at V and 5 bases at J, with 16 bases in the middle. Germline V gives CDR1 SGHAT, CDR2 FQNNGV. In DNA form, the CDR3 reads TGTGCCAGCAGCCCGGGACTCTCGGGCCACGAGCAGTACTTC. This codes for CASSPGLSGHEQYF.

This chain links TRBV29-1 with TRBJ1-2, with D unresolved. There are 13 residues in the CDR3. Germline V gene data show CDR1 as SQVTM and CDR2 as ANQGSEA. V was clipped by 3 bases and J by 2 bases, with 10 bases between them. CDR3 sequence reads: CSVEGGGNYGYTF. CDR3 in DNA: TGCAGCGTTGAGGGCGGCGGGAACTATGGCTACACCTTC. Complete variable domain (other parts from reference TRBV29-1 and TRBJ1-2): SAVISQKPSRDICQRGTSLTIQCQVDSQVTMMFWYRQQPGQSLTLIATANQGSEATYESGFVIDKFPISRPNLTFSTLTVSNMSPEDSSIYLCSVEGGGNYGYTFGSGTRLTVV.

The chain carries TRBV27 and TRBJ2-3; the D gene is possibly TRBD1 (6 bases). The length of the CDR3 is 11 residues. Germline assignment: CDR1 MNHEY and CDR2 SMNVEV (reference sequence). V was trimmed by 7 bases and J by 8 bases, leaving 10 bases between them. CDR3 loop: CASTSGVTQYF. The CDR3 nucleotides read TGTGCCAGCACCTCAGGGGTTACGCAGTATTTT.

The gene calls are TRBV19 and TRBJ2-3; TRBD2 matches 7 bases. V gave up 4 bases and J gave up 2 bases; unmatched junction bases: 12. CDR1 LNHDA and CDR2 SQIVND come from the germline V gene (reference sequence). The CDR3 has 17 residues. As DNA, the CDR3 is TGTGCCAGTAGTAGGCGGGGGACCCCGTCTTACACAGATACGCAGTATTTT. This translates into CASSRRGTPSYTDTQYF.

The chain has TRBV7-9 and TRBJ1-4; perhaps TRBD1 as D (6 bases). The germline gives CDR1 SEHNR, CDR2 FQNEAQ (reference sequence). The CDR3 length is 17 residues. Trimming took off 5 bases at V and 2 bases at J, with 18 bases between the two ends. DNA for the CDR3: TGTGCCAGCAGCCCCGGGGGGGCCCCGGCGACTAATGAAAAACTGTTTTTT. This translates into CASSPGGAPATNEKLFF.

The V call is TRBV7-4, the J call TRBJ1-5, with TRBD1 identical over 8 bases. The V segment lost 8 bases and the J segment 3 bases; nucleotides outside the gene matches: 12. The CDR3 runs 16 residues. CDR1 and CDR2 (germline): SGHVT, SQSDAQ. This chain's CDR3 is CASRGRRDRPNQPQHF. The CDR3 region has the DNA TGTGCCAGCCGGGGGCGCCGGGACAGGCCCAATCAGCCCCAGCATTTT.

This clone was counted between two and nine times. The chain recombines TRBV5-5 with TRBJ1-2; 9 positions match TRBD1. V lost 3 bases and J lost 9; bases outside the gene matches: 9. CDR1 is SGHKS and CDR2 is YYEKEE in the germline V gene (reference sequence). CDR3 size: 14 residues. CDR3 sequence reads: CASSYTGGAKSYTF. CDR3 sequence (DNA): TGTGCCAGCAGCTATACAGGGGGCGCAAAAAGCTACACCTTC. The variable domain in full, with the rest retrieved from reference TRBV5-5 and TRBJ1-2, is DAGVTQSPTHLIKTRGQQVTLRCSPISGHKSVSWYQQVLGQGPQFIFQYYEKEERGRGNFPDRFSARQFPNYSSELNVNALLLGDSALYLCASSYTGGAKSYTFGSGTRLTVV.

V usage is TRBV5-1 and J usage is TRBJ1-1; 7 bases agree with TRBD1. Germline CDR1 is SGHRS and CDR2 is YFSETQ. Germline trimming cut 2 bases from V and 4 bases from J; bases unmatched to any gene: 5. The CDR3 extends over 14 amino acids. The CDR3 bases are TGCGCCAGCAGCTTACAGGGGTATGGCACTGAAGCTTTCTTT. This gives the protein CASSLQGYGTEAFF.

This clone was counted once. V is TRBV5-4 and J is TRBJ2-2; a possible D gene is TRBD1 (6 bases). The CDR3 is 15 residues long. Trimming took off 4 bases at V and 1 base at J, with 11 bases between the two ends. The germline V gene has CDR1 SGHNT and CDR2 YYREEE (reference sequence). CDR3 in amino acids: CASSVGQLNTGELFF. In DNA, the CDR3 is TGTGCCAGCAGCGTCGGACAGCTGAACACCGGGGAGCTGTTTTTT.

This rearrangement joins TRBV6-6 to TRBJ1-2; 7 bases match TRBD1. Germline V gene sequence: CDR1 MNHNY, CDR2 SVGAGI (reference sequence). Unmatched junction bases numbered 2, after V lost 4 bases and J lost 0 bases. The CDR3 length is 14 residues. The DNA for the CDR3 is TGTGCCAGCAGTTCCGGACAGGCTAACTATGGCTACACCTTC. It encodes CASSSGQANYGYTF.

The rearrangement links TRBV5-4 to TRBJ2-5; 8 bases match TRBD1. Trimming cost V 4 bases and J 3 bases; bases outside gene matches: 5. The CDR3 contains 14 residues. Germline V gives CDR1 SGHNT, CDR2 YYREEE (reference sequence). This chain's CDR3 is CASSRQTGEETQYF. CDR3 nucleotide sequence: TGTGCCAGCAGCAGACAGACAGGGGAAGAGACCCAGTACTTC.

V and J are TRBV7-8 and TRBJ2-6; possible D gene TRBD2, 7 bases. This CDR3 contains 18 residues. Germline values: CDR1 SGHVS, CDR2 FQNEAQ. V was cut by 1 base and J by 4 bases, with 17 bases left in between. The CDR3, as DNA: TGTGCCAGCAGCTTAGAACTACGGGGGGCAACAGGGGCCAACGTCCTGACTTTC. Translation gives CASSLELRGATGANVLTF. The variable domain in full, with the rest retrieved from reference TRBV7-8 and TRBJ2-6, is GAGVSQSPRYKVAKRGQDVALRCDPISGHVSLFWYQQALGQGPEFLTYFQNEAQLDKSGLPSDRFFAERPEGSVSTLKIQRTQQEDSAVYLCASSLELRGATGANVLTFGAGSRLTVL.

The chain links TRBV11-3 to TRBJ2-6; a possible D gene is TRBD1 (5 bases). The CDR3 is 16 residues long. Germline CDR1 and CDR2: SGHNT and YENEEA. V was shortened by 6 bases and J by 0 bases, with 12 bases between the two germline ends. This CDR3 reads CASSQRGSSGANVLTF. DNA of the CDR3: TGTGCCAGCAGTCAAAGGGGATCCTCTGGGGCCAACGTCCTGACTTTC.

This rearrangement joins TRBV5-1 to TRBJ1-5, with D possibly being TRBD1 (6 bases). Germline values: CDR1 SGHRS, CDR2 YFSETQ. The length of the CDR3 is 15 residues. Between the trimmed V and J ends, which lost 3 bases and 1 base, there was a span of 11 bases. Here the CDR3 reads CASSSTGASNQPQHF. For the CDR3, the DNA is TGCGCCAGCAGCTCGACAGGAGCCAGCAATCAGCCCCAGCATTTT.

The chain links TRBV19 to TRBJ1-1; D is undetermined. This CDR3 is built from 14 residues. Germline loops: CDR1 LNHDA, CDR2 SQIVND (reference sequence). Trimming took off 3 bases at V and 1 base at J, with 9 bases between the two ends. The CDR3 nucleotides are TGTGCCAGTAGTATGAGGACGGAGAACACTGAAGCTTTCTTT. It translates to CASSMRTENTEAFF.

The chain is built from TRBV19 and TRBJ1-3; the match to TRBD1 covers 9 bases. Germline assignment: CDR1 LNHDA and CDR2 SQIVND (reference sequence). Trimming took 4 bases from V and 2 from J; bases not matched to a gene: 6. The CDR3 spans 16 residues. The CDR3: CASSTQTGGAGNTIYF. The CDR3 DNA sequence: TGTGCCAGTAGTACGCAGACAGGGGGAGCTGGAAACACCATATATTTT.

V is TRBV4-1 and J is TRBJ1-2; D is possibly TRBD1 (6 bases). V dropped 4 bases and J dropped 4 bases, with 10 bases sitting between them. The CDR3 is 13 residues long. Germline-derived CDR1 and CDR2 are MGHRA and YSYEKL. The CDR3 reads CASSPTDSYGYTF. CDR3 in DNA: TGCGCCAGCAGCCCGACGGACAGCTATGGCTACACCTTC.

This clone was observed a single time. V is TRBV7-9 and J is TRBJ2-7; D possibly matches TRBD1 or TRBD2 (5 bases each). The CDR3 covers 16 residues. The germline V gene has CDR1 SEHNR and CDR2 FQNEAQ (reference sequence). V lost 5 bases and J 0 bases, leaving 17 bases between the germline ends. The CDR3 spells CASSPHRDGSSYEQYF. DNA of the CDR3: TGTGCCAGCAGCCCCCACCGGGACGGAAGCTCCTACGAGCAGTACTTC.

The chain uses TRBV30 and TRBJ2-3; either TRBD1 or TRBD2 may fit D (5 bases each). The CDR3 is 16 amino acids. The V gene lost 0 bases and the J gene lost 4 bases, with 17 bases spanning the gap. Per germline, CDR1 GTSNPN and CDR2 SVGIG (reference sequence). CDR3 loop: CAWSVVGTSGSDTQYF. CDR3 bases: TGTGCCTGGAGTGTCGTTGGGACGTCAGGTTCAGATACGCAGTATTTT.

Concerning this clone itself: One end of the junction is discordant with germline, which a read error may explain. This chain links TRBV7-9 with TRBJ1-2; possible D gene TRBD1, 5 bases. The CDR3 extends over 15 amino acids. CDR1 and CDR2 (germline): SEHNR, FQNEAQ (reference sequence). CDR3: CASSEGTHFNHGYTF. The CDR3 bases are TGTGCCAGCAGCGAAGGGACGCACTTTAACCATGGCTACACCTTC.

The rearrangement joins TRBV11-2 to TRBJ2-7, with TRBD2 as a possible D gene (5 bases). V shed 3 bases and J shed 2 bases, with 20 bases lying between them. CDR3 size: 17 residues. The germline CDR1 and CDR2 sequences are SGHAT and FQNNGV. CDR3 loop: CASSFATGRAGTYEQYF. CDR3 in DNA: TGTGCCAGCAGCTTTGCCACGGGAAGGGCCGGTACCTACGAGCAGTACTTC.

The genes are TRBV7-3 and TRBJ2-6; D is undetermined. Trimming cost V 4 bases and J 0 bases, with 4 bases left between them. Germline V CDR1 and CDR2: SGHTA, FQGTGA. CDR3 length: 14 residues. CDR3 DNA sequence: TGTGCCAGCAGCTCCGGCTCTGGGGCCAACGTCCTGACTTTC. Translated, it gives CASSSGSGANVLTF.

J is TRBJ1-2 and V is TRBV6-5; D gene uncertain. V lost 0 bases and J 5 bases, leaving 13 bases between the germline ends. The CDR3 length is 15 residues. CDR1 is MNHEY and CDR2 is SVGAGI in the germline V gene. The CDR3 region has the DNA TGTGCCAGCAGTTACTCGGATCTGCCCCAGTATGGCTACACCTTC. Its translation is CASSYSDLPQYGYTF.

This chain links TRBV27 with TRBJ1-2; 7 nucleotides match TRBD1. The length of the CDR3 is 15 residues. V gave up 6 bases and J gave up 7 bases; unmatched junction bases: 14. Germline assignment: CDR1 MNHEY and CDR2 SMNVEV (reference sequence). The CDR3 reads CASSPVGQRVAGYTF. The CDR3 DNA sequence: TGTGCCAGCAGCCCGGTGGGACAGAGGGTGGCTGGCTACACCTTC.

V gene TRBV5-1 combines with J gene TRBJ2-2; 11 nucleotides match TRBD1. The V segment lost 3 bases and the J segment 6 bases; nucleotides outside the gene matches: 4. The length of the CDR3 is 15 residues. Germline CDR1 reads SGHRS; CDR2 reads YFSETQ. CDR3 loop: CASSWTGGAAGELFF. CDR3 sequence (DNA): TGCGCCAGCAGCTGGACAGGGGGCGCCGCCGGGGAGCTGTTTTTT.

The rearrangement joins TRBV27 to TRBJ1-1; no clear D. Trimming shortened V by 5 bases and J by 11 bases, and 18 bases separated the two germline ends. This CDR3 is built from 13 residues. The germline CDR1 and CDR2 sequences are MNHEY and SMNVEV (reference sequence). In DNA, the CDR3 is TGTGCCAGCAGTACCCGCGCCGGGCTGAGGGCTTTCTTT. Amino acids: CASSTRAGLRAFF.

This rearrangement joins TRBV27 to TRBJ2-1; 8 bases are a match to TRBD2. Germline trimming cut 7 bases from V and 2 bases from J; bases unmatched to any gene: 7. Germline V gives CDR1 MNHEY, CDR2 SMNVEV (reference sequence). This CDR3 has 15 amino acids. The CDR3 loop reads CASTPGGGTYNEQFF. The CDR3 coding sequence is TGTGCCAGCACCCCGGGCGGGGGGACCTACAATGAGCAGTTCTTC.

The chain couples TRBV9 to TRBJ1-3, with a possible D match to TRBD1 (5 bases). V dropped 4 bases and J dropped 7 bases, with 12 bases sitting between them. Germline CDR1 and CDR2: SGDLS and YYNGEE. The CDR3 is made up of 13 amino acids. The CDR3 protein is CASSPRGGNTIYF. CDR3 bases: TGTGCCAGCAGCCCCCGGGGGGGGAACACCATATATTTT. Combining the CDR3 with reference TRBV9 and TRBJ1-3 gives the whole variable domain DSGVTQTPKHLITATGQRVTLRCSPRSGDLSVYWYQQSLDQGLQFLIQYYNGEERAKGNILERFSAQQFPDLHSELNLSSLELGDSALYFCASSPRGGNTIYFGEGSWLTVV.

The gene calls are TRBV19 and TRBJ2-7; D is uncertain. Trimming pared 5 bases from V and 1 base from J, leaving 15 bases between. Germline V gene data show CDR1 as LNHDA and CDR2 as SQIVND (reference sequence). The CDR3 covers 15 residues. CDR3 protein: CASSVTGKTSYEQYF. CDR3 bases: TGTGCCAGTAGTGTCACGGGTAAGACTTCCTACGAGCAGTACTTC.

The rearrangement links TRBV5-1 to TRBJ1-5; no clear D gene. The length of the CDR3 is 17 residues. In germline, CDR1 is SGHRS, CDR2 YFSETQ. V lost 2 bases, J lost 0 bases, and 15 bases lay in between. The CDR3 sequence: CASSLKPILGSNQPQHF. CDR3 nucleotides: TGCGCCAGCAGCTTAAAACCTATATTGGGTAGCAATCAGCCCCAGCATTTT.